The rows below give T cell receptor beta chains drawn from one sample of a study of shared clonotypes between healthy human individuals. Assay: immunoSEQ multiplex PCR; the TCRdb copy retains only in-frame clones and omits some. The repertoire consists of hundreds of thousands of clones, with around 79% occurring once and the leading ten covering around 13%. What was sequenced was PBMCs. The receptors were gathered from a middle-aged woman in good health. Some clones in this sample may be carry-over from other donors' samples. Each CDR3 is given with its conserved first and last residue. The order of the fields is CDR3 DNA, CDR3 protein, clone size, V gene, J gene, D gene. A D gene is named only where the DNA matches it firmly. Not all rows give a size; the values are once, few, many and, for expanded clones, a class.

cdr3_nt: TGTGCCAGCAGCGTAGGTGGCGGGGACCCCTACACAGATACGCAGTATTTT
cdr3_aa: CASSVGGGDPYTDTQYF
clone_size: NA
v_call: TRBV9
j_call: TRBJ2-3
d_call: NA

cdr3_nt: TGTGCCAGCAGCTTCCGGGACAGTAGCCCCGGGGAGCTGTTTTTT
cdr3_aa: CASSFRDSSPGELFF
clone_size: NA
v_call: TRBV7-2
j_call: TRBJ2-2
d_call: TRBD1

cdr3_nt: TGTGCCAGCAGCTTATTGGGGCCCCCAATGGGCACCGGGGAGCTGTTTTTT
cdr3_aa: CASSLLGPPMGTGELFF
clone_size: NA
v_call: TRBV28
j_call: TRBJ2-2
d_call: NA

cdr3_nt: TGTGCCAGCAGCTTAGTTGGGACTGGAGGCTACGAGCAGTACTTC
cdr3_aa: CASSLVGTGGYEQYF
clone_size: NA
v_call: TRBV7-2
j_call: TRBJ2-7
d_call: NA

cdr3_nt: TGTGCCAGCTCACCGGTTGCAGCGCGGAACACCGGGGAGCTGTTTTTT
cdr3_aa: CASSPVAARNTGELFF
clone_size: NA
v_call: TRBV18
j_call: TRBJ2-2
d_call: NA

cdr3_nt: TGCGCCAGCAGCCAGCAAGGACTAAGCGGGAGGGGCACAGATACGCAGTATTTT
cdr3_aa: CASSQQGLSGRGTDTQYF
clone_size: NA
v_call: TRBV4-1
j_call: TRBJ2-3
d_call: TRBD2

cdr3_nt: TGTGCCAGCAGTCCCCCAGGAAACACCATATATTTT
cdr3_aa: CASSPPGNTIYF
clone_size: NA
v_call: TRBV28
j_call: TRBJ1-3
d_call: NA

cdr3_nt: TGTGCCAGCAGCTTAGGGCAGAGCTACACCTTC
cdr3_aa: CASSLGQSYTF
clone_size: NA
v_call: TRBV7-8
j_call: TRBJ1-2
d_call: NA

cdr3_nt: TGTGCCTGGAGGAACAGAACCAACCGAAGGGGCTACACCTTC
cdr3_aa: CAWRNRTNRRGYTF
clone_size: NA
v_call: TRBV30
j_call: TRBJ1-2
d_call: NA

cdr3_nt: TGCGCCAGCAGCTTATGGGGACAGGGTTTTGTGGAGACCCAGTACTTC
cdr3_aa: CASSLWGQGFVETQYF
clone_size: NA
v_call: TRBV5-1
j_call: TRBJ2-5
d_call: TRBD1

cdr3_nt: TGCGCCAGCAGCTTGGAGGGACAGGGACAAGAAAAACTGTTTTTT
cdr3_aa: CASSLEGQGQEKLFF
clone_size: NA
v_call: TRBV5-1
j_call: TRBJ1-4
d_call: TRBD1

cdr3_nt: TGTGCCAGCGTCGACTCCTATGGCTACACCTTC
cdr3_aa: CASVDSYGYTF
clone_size: NA
v_call: TRBV7-9
j_call: TRBJ1-2
d_call: NA

cdr3_nt: TGTGCCAGCACCGCGGACAGGGGAAGGCAAGAGACCCAGTACTTC
cdr3_aa: CASTADRGRQETQYF
clone_size: NA
v_call: TRBV2
j_call: TRBJ2-5
d_call: TRBD1

cdr3_nt: TGTGCCAGCAGTGAATCTCCTCCAGGGGCTGGCTATGGCTACACCTTC
cdr3_aa: CASSESPPGAGYGYTF
clone_size: once
v_call: TRBV2
j_call: TRBJ1-2
d_call: NA

cdr3_nt: TGTGCCAGCAGCAGGGAGCGGGGACGTATCTACGAGCAGTACTTC
cdr3_aa: CASSRERGRIYEQYF
clone_size: NA
v_call: TRBV7-9
j_call: TRBJ2-7
d_call: TRBD2

cdr3_nt: TGTGCCACCAGCAGAGAGAAAACAGGGGGCTTCTACGAGCAGTACTTC
cdr3_aa: CATSREKTGGFYEQYF
clone_size: NA
v_call: TRBV15
j_call: TRBJ2-7
d_call: TRBD1

cdr3_nt: TGTGCCAGCAGCCCCGGAGGGCGTCAAGAGACCCAGTACTTC
cdr3_aa: CASSPGGRQETQYF
clone_size: NA
v_call: TRBV7-7
j_call: TRBJ2-5
d_call: NA

cdr3_nt: TGTGCCAGCAGTAGCGGGAAGGTAGCCAAAAACATTCAGTACTTC
cdr3_aa: CASSSGKVAKNIQYF
clone_size: many
v_call: TRBV9
j_call: TRBJ2-4
d_call: TRBD2

cdr3_nt: TGTGCCAGCGGAAGCTCCTACAATGAGCAGTTCTTC
cdr3_aa: CASGSSYNEQFF
clone_size: NA
v_call: TRBV28
j_call: TRBJ2-1
d_call: NA

cdr3_nt: TGTGCCAGCAGTTTGTCGGGGTATGGCTACACCTTC
cdr3_aa: CASSLSGYGYTF
clone_size: few
v_call: TRBV28
j_call: TRBJ1-2
d_call: NA

cdr3_nt: TGTGCCAGTAGTATTTGGGCAGATAATCAGCCCCAGCATTTT
cdr3_aa: CASSIWADNQPQHF
clone_size: NA
v_call: TRBV19
j_call: TRBJ1-5
d_call: NA

cdr3_nt: TGTGCCAGCAGAGGAGGGGCTAGCGGGCCTCTCCGGGAGACCCAGTACTTC
cdr3_aa: CASRGGASGPLRETQYF
clone_size: NA
v_call: TRBV9
j_call: TRBJ2-5
d_call: TRBD2

cdr3_nt: TGTGCCAGCAGCTTACCCCAGGGCGAGCAGTACTTC
cdr3_aa: CASSLPQGEQYF
clone_size: NA
v_call: TRBV7-6
j_call: TRBJ2-7
d_call: NA

cdr3_nt: TGTGCCAGCAGCGTAGAAAGCGGGAGGGCGGGAGAGACCCAGTACTTC
cdr3_aa: CASSVESGRAGETQYF
clone_size: NA
v_call: TRBV9
j_call: TRBJ2-5
d_call: TRBD2

cdr3_nt: TGTGCCAGCAGCCAGTGGGGGGGGATTAATGAAAAACTGTTTTTT
cdr3_aa: CASSQWGGINEKLFF
clone_size: NA
v_call: TRBV6-5
j_call: TRBJ1-4
d_call: NA

cdr3_nt: TGTGCCATCAGTGAAACAGGGACTAGCGCGCTTCGCTACGAGCAGTACTTC
cdr3_aa: CAISETGTSALRYEQYF
clone_size: NA
v_call: TRBV10-3
j_call: TRBJ2-7
d_call: TRBD2

cdr3_nt: TGTGCCAGCAGTGTCATCCGGGGTTTGGGAGAGGCCCAGTACTTC
cdr3_aa: CASSVIRGLGEAQYF
clone_size: few
v_call: TRBV25-1
j_call: TRBJ2-5
d_call: NA

cdr3_nt: TGTGCCAGCTCATTTCAGGAGGCAGGGGGTAGTGGTGAGCAGTTCTTC
cdr3_aa: CASSFQEAGGSGEQFF
clone_size: many
v_call: TRBV18
j_call: TRBJ2-1
d_call: TRBD1

cdr3_nt: TGCAGCGTTGGAGGCGGACAGGGAACGGGAAACACCATATATTTT
cdr3_aa: CSVGGGQGTGNTIYF
clone_size: NA
v_call: TRBV29-1
j_call: TRBJ1-3
d_call: TRBD1

cdr3_nt: TGTGCCACCAGCGGGGACAGGGTGAAAGGGGATACGCAGTATTTT
cdr3_aa: CATSGDRVKGDTQYF
clone_size: NA
v_call: TRBV15
j_call: TRBJ2-3
d_call: TRBD1

cdr3_nt: TGTGCCAGCTCCCCCGCGTTAAACCTAGCGGTTCAAGAGACCCAGTACTTC
cdr3_aa: CASSPALNLAVQETQYF
clone_size: NA
v_call: TRBV18
j_call: TRBJ2-5
d_call: TRBD2

cdr3_nt: TGCGCCAGCAGCCAAGAAAAGACCGGGCAGCCGGGGGCGCAGTATTTT
cdr3_aa: CASSQEKTGQPGAQYF
clone_size: once
v_call: TRBV4-3
j_call: TRBJ2-3
d_call: NA

cdr3_nt: TGTGCCAGCAGCTCTTTACGCGGGTTTGGAGCCAAAAACATTCAGTACTTC
cdr3_aa: CASSSLRGFGAKNIQYF
clone_size: NA
v_call: TRBV11-2
j_call: TRBJ2-4
d_call: NA

cdr3_nt: TGCGCCAGCAGCCAGGTTTACGCGAACACCGGGGAGCTGTTTTTT
cdr3_aa: CASSQVYANTGELFF
clone_size: NA
v_call: TRBV5-1
j_call: TRBJ2-2
d_call: NA

cdr3_nt: TGTGCCAGTAGTATCCCTAGCGACCACAATGAGCAGTTCTTC
cdr3_aa: CASSIPSDHNEQFF
clone_size: many
v_call: TRBV19
j_call: TRBJ2-1
d_call: NA

cdr3_nt: TGTGCCAGCGCCATGAGGGCGGATACCGAAGCTTTCTTT
cdr3_aa: CASAMRADTEAFF
clone_size: once
v_call: TRBV6-1
j_call: TRBJ1-1
d_call: NA

cdr3_nt: TGTGCCAGCAGCTTAGCCCGACCCAGGGGACAGCCCCAGCATTTT
cdr3_aa: CASSLARPRGQPQHF
clone_size: NA
v_call: TRBV7-2
j_call: TRBJ1-5
d_call: NA

cdr3_nt: TGTGCCAGCAGCTTTCGGACCCCGGGGAGGGATGGCTACACCTTC
cdr3_aa: CASSFRTPGRDGYTF
clone_size: NA
v_call: TRBV14
j_call: TRBJ1-2
d_call: NA

cdr3_nt: TGCGCCAGCAGCTTGGCCCCCGGGGAGACCCAGTACTTC
cdr3_aa: CASSLAPGETQYF
clone_size: NA
v_call: TRBV5-1
j_call: TRBJ2-5
d_call: NA

cdr3_nt: TGTGCCTATGGGGCAGGGCGGTCTGAAGCTTTCTTT
cdr3_aa: CAYGAGRSEAFF
clone_size: NA
v_call: TRBV6-5
j_call: TRBJ1-1
d_call: NA

cdr3_nt: TGTGCCAGCAGCCGGGACAGGTTCAATCAGCCCCAGCATTTT
cdr3_aa: CASSRDRFNQPQHF
clone_size: NA
v_call: TRBV6-6
j_call: TRBJ1-5
d_call: TRBD1

cdr3_nt: TGCGCCAGCAGCCAAGATCATACAGGGCCTATGAACACTGAAGCTTTCTTT
cdr3_aa: CASSQDHTGPMNTEAFF
clone_size: NA
v_call: TRBV4-3
j_call: TRBJ1-1
d_call: NA

cdr3_nt: TGTGCCTGGACCGATGGCTACGAGCAGTACTTC
cdr3_aa: CAWTDGYEQYF
clone_size: NA
v_call: TRBV30
j_call: TRBJ2-7
d_call: NA

cdr3_nt: TGTGCTAGTGGTTTACAAGGCGGGGAGCTGTTTTTT
cdr3_aa: CASGLQGGELFF
clone_size: NA
v_call: TRBV12-5
j_call: TRBJ2-2
d_call: NA

cdr3_nt: TGTGCCAGCAAGGGCAGGGGGCCCCCGTCCCAAGAGACCCAGTACTTC
cdr3_aa: CASKGRGPPSQETQYF
clone_size: NA
v_call: TRBV28
j_call: TRBJ2-5
d_call: TRBD1

cdr3_nt: TGTGCCAGCAGCTCGACCTCCGGGAATACGCAGTATTTT
cdr3_aa: CASSSTSGNTQYF
clone_size: few
v_call: TRBV7-9
j_call: TRBJ2-3
d_call: NA

cdr3_nt: TGTGCCACCAGCAGGGACAGGGGGGAAGAGACCCAGTACTTC
cdr3_aa: CATSRDRGEETQYF
clone_size: NA
v_call: TRBV15
j_call: TRBJ2-5
d_call: TRBD1

cdr3_nt: TGTGCCACCAGCAGCTTCAGGGGGGGTTACGAGCAGTACTTC
cdr3_aa: CATSSFRGGYEQYF
clone_size: NA
v_call: TRBV15
j_call: TRBJ2-7
d_call: NA